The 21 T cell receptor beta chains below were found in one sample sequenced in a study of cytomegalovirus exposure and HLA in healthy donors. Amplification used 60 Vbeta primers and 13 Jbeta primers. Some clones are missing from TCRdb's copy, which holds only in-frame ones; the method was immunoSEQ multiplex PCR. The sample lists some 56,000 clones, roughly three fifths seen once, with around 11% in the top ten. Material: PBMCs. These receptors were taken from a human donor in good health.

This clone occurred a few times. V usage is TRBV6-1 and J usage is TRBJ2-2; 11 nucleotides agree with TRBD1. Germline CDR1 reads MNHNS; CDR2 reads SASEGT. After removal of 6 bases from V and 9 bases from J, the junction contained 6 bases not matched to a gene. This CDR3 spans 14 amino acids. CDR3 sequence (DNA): TGTGCCAGCAGCCCCGGGACAGGGGGTCGGGAGCTGTTTTTT. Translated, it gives CASSPGTGGRELFF.

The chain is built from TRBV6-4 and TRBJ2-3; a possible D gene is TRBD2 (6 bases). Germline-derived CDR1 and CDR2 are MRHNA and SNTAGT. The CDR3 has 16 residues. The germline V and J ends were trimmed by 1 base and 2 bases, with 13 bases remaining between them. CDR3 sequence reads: CASSDLGGGTTDTQYF. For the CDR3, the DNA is TGTGCCAGCAGTGACTTGGGTGGGGGGACCACAGATACGCAGTATTTT.

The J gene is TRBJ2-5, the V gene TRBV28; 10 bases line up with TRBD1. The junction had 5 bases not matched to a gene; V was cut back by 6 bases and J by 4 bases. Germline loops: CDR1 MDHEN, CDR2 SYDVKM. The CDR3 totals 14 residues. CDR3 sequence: CASRGQGGGETQYF. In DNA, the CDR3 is TGTGCCAGCAGAGGACAGGGGGGGGGAGAGACCCAGTACTTC.

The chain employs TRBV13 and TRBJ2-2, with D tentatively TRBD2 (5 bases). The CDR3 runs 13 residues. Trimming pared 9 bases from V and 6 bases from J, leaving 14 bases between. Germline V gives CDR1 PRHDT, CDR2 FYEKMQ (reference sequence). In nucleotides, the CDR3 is TGTGCCAGTCGGGGTAGGTCGGCCGGGGAGCTGTTTTTT. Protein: CASRGRSAGELFF. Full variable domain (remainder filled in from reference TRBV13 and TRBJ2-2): AAGVIQSPRHLIKEKRETATLKCYPIPRHDTVYWYQQGPGQDPQFLISFYEKMQSDKGSIPDRFSAQQFSDYHSELNMSSLELGDSALYFCASRGRSAGELFFGEGSRLTVL.

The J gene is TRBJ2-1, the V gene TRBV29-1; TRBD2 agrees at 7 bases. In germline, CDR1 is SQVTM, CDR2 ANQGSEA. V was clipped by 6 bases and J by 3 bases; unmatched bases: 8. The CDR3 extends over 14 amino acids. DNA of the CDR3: TGCAGCGTGGACGGACTAGGGAGCTACAATGAGCAGTTCTTC. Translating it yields CSVDGLGSYNEQFF.

CDR3 nucleotides: TGTGCCAGCAGCTTAAGAACGGAGGGCTACACCTTC. It specifies CASSLRTEGYTF. The chain joins TRBV7-2 to TRBJ1-2; D uncertain. Germline V lookup: CDR1 SGHTA, CDR2 FQGNSA. This CDR3 is 12 amino acids long. V dropped 2 bases and J dropped 8 bases, with 9 bases sitting between them.

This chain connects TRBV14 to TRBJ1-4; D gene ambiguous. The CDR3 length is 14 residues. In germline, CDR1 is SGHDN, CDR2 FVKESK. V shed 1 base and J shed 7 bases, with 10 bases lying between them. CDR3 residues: CASSQVGGGEKLFF. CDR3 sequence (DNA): TGTGCCAGCAGCCAAGTTGGCGGCGGTGAAAAACTGTTTTTT.

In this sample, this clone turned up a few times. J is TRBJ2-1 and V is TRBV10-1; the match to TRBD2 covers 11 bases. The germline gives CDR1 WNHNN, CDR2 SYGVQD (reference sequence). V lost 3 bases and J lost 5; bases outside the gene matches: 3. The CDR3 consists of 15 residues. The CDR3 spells CASSDQLAGDNEQFF. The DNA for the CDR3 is TGCGCCAGCAGTGATCAACTAGCGGGGGACAATGAGCAGTTCTTC.

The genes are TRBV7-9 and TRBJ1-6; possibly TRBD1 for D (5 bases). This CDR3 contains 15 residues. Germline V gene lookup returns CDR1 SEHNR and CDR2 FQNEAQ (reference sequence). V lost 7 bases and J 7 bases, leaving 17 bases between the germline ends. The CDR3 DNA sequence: TGTGCCAGCACCTCTCCGGCGGGGCCGAATTCACCCCTCCACTTT. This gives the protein CASTSPAGPNSPLHF.

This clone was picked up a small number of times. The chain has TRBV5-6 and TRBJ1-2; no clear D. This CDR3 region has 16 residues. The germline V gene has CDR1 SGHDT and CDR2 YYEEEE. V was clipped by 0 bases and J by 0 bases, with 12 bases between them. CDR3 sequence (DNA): TGTGCCAGCAGCTTGGGTAGAGCAACCGCTAACTATGGCTACACCTTC. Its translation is CASSLGRATANYGYTF. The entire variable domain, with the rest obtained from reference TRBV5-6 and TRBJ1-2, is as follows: DAGVTQSPTHLIKTRGQQVTLRCSPKSGHDTVSWYQQALGQGPQFIFQYYEEEERQRGNFPDRFSGHQFPNYSSELNVNALLLGDSALYLCASSLGRATANYGYTFGSGTRLTVV.

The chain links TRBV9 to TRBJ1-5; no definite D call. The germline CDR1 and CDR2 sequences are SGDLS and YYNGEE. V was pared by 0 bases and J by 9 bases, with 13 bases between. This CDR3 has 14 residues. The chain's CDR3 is CASSVAAGSGPQHF. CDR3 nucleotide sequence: TGTGCCAGCAGCGTAGCCGCGGGGTCGGGGCCCCAGCATTTT.

The CDR3 spells CASKATGGNSPLHF. The CDR3 coding sequence is TGTGCCAGCAAGGCGACAGGGGGTAATTCACCCCTCCACTTT. The chain recombines TRBV2 with TRBJ1-6; 9 bases map to TRBD1. Losses at the gene ends were 7 bases for V and 6 bases for J; bases not matched to a gene: 4. Germline V gene data show CDR1 as SNHLY and CDR2 as FYNNEI. The CDR3 contains 14 residues.

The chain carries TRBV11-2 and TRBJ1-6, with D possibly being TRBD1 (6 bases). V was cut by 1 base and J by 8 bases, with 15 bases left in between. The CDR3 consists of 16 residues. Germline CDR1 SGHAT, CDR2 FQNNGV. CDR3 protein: CASSLAGGPGYSPLHF. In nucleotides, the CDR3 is TGTGCCAGCAGCTTAGCGGGGGGCCCGGGGTATTCACCCCTCCACTTT.

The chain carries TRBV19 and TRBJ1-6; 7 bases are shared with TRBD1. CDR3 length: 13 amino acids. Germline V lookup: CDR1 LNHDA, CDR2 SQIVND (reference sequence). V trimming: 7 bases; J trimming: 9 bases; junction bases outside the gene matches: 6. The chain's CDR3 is CASIGQAGSPLHF. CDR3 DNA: TGTGCCAGTATCGGACAGGCGGGTTCACCCCTCCACTTT.

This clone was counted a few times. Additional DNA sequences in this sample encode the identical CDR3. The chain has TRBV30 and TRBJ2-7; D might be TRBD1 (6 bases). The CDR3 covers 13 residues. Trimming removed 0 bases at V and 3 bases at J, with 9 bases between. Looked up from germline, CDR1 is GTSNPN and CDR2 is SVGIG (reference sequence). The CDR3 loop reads CAWSVGRGYEQYF. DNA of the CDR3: TGTGCCTGGAGTGTGGGCAGGGGCTACGAGCAGTACTTC.

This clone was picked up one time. The CDR3 loop is CASSLVGVAREQYF. In nucleotides, the CDR3 is TGTGCCAGCAGCTTGGTCGGGGTCGCGAGGGAGCAGTACTTC. The chain links TRBV5-6 to TRBJ2-7, with D possibly TRBD2 on 5 matching bases. The CDR3 consists of 14 residues. Between the trimmed V and J ends, which lost 0 bases and 7 bases, there was a span of 14 bases. Germline values: CDR1 SGHDT, CDR2 YYEEEE.

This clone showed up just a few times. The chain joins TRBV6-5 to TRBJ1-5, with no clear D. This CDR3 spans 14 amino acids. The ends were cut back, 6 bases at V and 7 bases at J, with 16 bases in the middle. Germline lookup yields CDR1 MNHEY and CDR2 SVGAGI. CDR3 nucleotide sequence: TGTGCCAGCAGCCTAACGAGCGCTCACCAGCCCCAGCATTTT. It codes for CASSLTSAHQPQHF.

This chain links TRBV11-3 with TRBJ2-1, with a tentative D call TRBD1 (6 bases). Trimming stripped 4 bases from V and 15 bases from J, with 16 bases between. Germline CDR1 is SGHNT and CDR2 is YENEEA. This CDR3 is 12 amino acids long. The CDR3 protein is CASSYRASAPFF. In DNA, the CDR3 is TGTGCCAGCAGCTACAGGGCGTCAGCCCCGTTCTTC.

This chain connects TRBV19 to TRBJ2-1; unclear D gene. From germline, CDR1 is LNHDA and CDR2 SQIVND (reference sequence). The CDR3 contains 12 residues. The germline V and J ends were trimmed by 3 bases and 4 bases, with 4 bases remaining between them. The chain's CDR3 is CASSIFYNEQFF. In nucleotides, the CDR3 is TGTGCCAGTAGTATCTTTTACAATGAGCAGTTCTTC. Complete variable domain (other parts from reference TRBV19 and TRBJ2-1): DGGITQSPKYLFRKEGQNVTLSCEQNLNHDAMYWYRQDPGQGLRLIYYSQIVNDFQKGDIAEGYSVSREKKESFPLTVTSAQKNPTAFYLCASSIFYNEQFFGPGTRLTVL.

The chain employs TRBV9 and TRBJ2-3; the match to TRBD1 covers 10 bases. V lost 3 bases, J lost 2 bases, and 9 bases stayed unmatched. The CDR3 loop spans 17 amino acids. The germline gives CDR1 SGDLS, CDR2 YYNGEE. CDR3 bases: TGTGCCAGCAGCGCCTCCTCCGGGACAGGGGTCACAGATACGCAGTATTTT. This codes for CASSASSGTGVTDTQYF. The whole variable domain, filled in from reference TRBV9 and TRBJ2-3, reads DSGVTQTPKHLITATGQRVTLRCSPRSGDLSVYWYQQSLDQGLQFLIQYYNGEERAKGNILERFSAQQFPDLHSELNLSSLELGDSALYFCASSASSGTGVTDTQYFGPGTRLTVL.

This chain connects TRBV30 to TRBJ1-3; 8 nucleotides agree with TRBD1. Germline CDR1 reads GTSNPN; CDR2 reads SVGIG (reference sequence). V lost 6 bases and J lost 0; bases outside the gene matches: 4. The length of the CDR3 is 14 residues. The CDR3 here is CACGTGGSGNTIYF. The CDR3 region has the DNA TGTGCCTGCGGGACAGGCGGCTCTGGAAACACCATATATTTT.